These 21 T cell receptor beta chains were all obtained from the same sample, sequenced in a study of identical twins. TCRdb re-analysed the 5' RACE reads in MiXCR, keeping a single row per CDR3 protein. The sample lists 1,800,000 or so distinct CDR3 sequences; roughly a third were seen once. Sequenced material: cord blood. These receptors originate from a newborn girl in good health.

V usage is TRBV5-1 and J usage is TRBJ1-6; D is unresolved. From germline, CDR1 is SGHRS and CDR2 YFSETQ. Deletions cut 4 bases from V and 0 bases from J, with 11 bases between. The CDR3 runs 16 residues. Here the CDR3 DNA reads TGCGCCAGCAGCGCGGACTTTAGCTCCTATAATTCACCCCTCCACTTT. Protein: CASSADFSSYNSPLHF.

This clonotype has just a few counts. The CDR3 spells CASMRLAGYNEQFF. Written as DNA, the CDR3 is TGTGCCAGCATGAGACTAGCGGGTTACAATGAGCAGTTCTTC. The chain is built from TRBV6-1 and TRBJ2-1, with 10 nucleotides matching TRBD2. Looked up from germline, CDR1 is MNHNS and CDR2 is SASEGT. V shed 7 bases, J shed 4 bases, and the junction held 4 bases outside the gene matches. This CDR3 is built from 14 residues.

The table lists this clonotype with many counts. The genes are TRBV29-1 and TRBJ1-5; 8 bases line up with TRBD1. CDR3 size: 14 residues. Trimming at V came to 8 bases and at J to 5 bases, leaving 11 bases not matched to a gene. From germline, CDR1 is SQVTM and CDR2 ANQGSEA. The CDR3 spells CSLGQGRKDQPQHF. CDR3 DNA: TGCAGCCTTGGACAGGGAAGAAAGGATCAGCCCCAGCATTTT.

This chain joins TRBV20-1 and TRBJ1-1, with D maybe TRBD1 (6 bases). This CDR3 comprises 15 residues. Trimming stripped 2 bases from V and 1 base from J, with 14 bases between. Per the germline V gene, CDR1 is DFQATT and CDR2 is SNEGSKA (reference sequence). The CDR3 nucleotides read TGCAGTGCTAGAAATTCAGGGGACTGGAACACTGAAGCTTTCTTT. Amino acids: CSARNSGDWNTEAFF.

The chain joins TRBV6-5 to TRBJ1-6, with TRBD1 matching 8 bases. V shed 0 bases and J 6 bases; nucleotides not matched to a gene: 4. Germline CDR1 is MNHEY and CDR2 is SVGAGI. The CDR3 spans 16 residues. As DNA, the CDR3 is TGTGCCAGCAGTTACTCTGTGGGACAGGCTAATTCACCCCTCCACTTT. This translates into CASSYSVGQANSPLHF.

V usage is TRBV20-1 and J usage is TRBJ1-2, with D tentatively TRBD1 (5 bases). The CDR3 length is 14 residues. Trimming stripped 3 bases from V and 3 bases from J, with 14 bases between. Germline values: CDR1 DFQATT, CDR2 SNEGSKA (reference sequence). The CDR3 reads CSARRAGHHYGYTF. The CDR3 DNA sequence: TGCAGTGCTAGGCGTGCGGGGCACCACTATGGCTACACCTTC.

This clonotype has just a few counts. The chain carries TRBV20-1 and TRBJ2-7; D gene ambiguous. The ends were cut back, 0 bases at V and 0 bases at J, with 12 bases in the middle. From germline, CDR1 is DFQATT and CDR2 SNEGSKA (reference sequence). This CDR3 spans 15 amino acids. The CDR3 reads CSARDRLVSSYEQYF. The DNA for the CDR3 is TGCAGTGCTAGAGATCGGCTAGTTTCCTCCTACGAGCAGTACTTC.

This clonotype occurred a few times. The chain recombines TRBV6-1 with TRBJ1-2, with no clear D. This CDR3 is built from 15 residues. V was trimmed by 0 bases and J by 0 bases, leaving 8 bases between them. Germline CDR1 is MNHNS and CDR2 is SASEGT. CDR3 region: CASSEAWAANYGYTF. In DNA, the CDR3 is TGTGCCAGCAGTGAAGCGTGGGCGGCTAACTATGGCTACACCTTC.

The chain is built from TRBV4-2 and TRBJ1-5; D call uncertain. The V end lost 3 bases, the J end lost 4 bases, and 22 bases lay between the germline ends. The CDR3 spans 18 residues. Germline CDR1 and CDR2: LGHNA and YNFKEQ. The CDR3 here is CASSQSGRGRLLNQPQHF. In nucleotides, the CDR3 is TGTGCCAGCAGCCAGTCCGGGCGGGGTCGTCTCCTAAATCAGCCCCAGCATTTT.

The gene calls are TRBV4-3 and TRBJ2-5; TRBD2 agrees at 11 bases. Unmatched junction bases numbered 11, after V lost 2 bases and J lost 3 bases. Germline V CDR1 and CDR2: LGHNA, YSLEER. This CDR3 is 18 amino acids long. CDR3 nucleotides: TGCGCCAGCAGCCAATTACTAGCGGGAGCGGGTTTGAAAGAGACCCAGTACTTC. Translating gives CASSQLLAGAGLKETQYF.

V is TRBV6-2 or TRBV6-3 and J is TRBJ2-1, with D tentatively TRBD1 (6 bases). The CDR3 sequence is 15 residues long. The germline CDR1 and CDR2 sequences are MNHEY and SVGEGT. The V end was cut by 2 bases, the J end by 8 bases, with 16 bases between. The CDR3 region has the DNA TGTGCCAGCAGTTACCGGATGGGACATAGGGATGAGCAGTTCTTC. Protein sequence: CASSYRMGHRDEQFF.

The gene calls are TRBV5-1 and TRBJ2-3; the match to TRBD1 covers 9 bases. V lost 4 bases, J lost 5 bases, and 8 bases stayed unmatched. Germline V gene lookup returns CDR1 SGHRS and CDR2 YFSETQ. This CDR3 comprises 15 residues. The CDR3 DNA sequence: TGCGCCAGCAGCATACTAACAGGGGGCAAAGATACGCAGTATTTT. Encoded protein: CASSILTGGKDTQYF.

Here the CDR3 reads CASSLGQGRVNEKLFF. In DNA, the CDR3 is TGTGCCAGCAGCTTAGGGCAGGGCCGTGTTAATGAAAAACTGTTTTTT. The J gene is TRBJ1-4, the V gene TRBV7-2; D is perhaps TRBD1 (5 bases). The CDR3 extends over 16 amino acids. With 1 base removed from V and 4 bases from J, the gap between germline ends came to 13 bases. Germline V gives CDR1 SGHTA, CDR2 FQGNSA.

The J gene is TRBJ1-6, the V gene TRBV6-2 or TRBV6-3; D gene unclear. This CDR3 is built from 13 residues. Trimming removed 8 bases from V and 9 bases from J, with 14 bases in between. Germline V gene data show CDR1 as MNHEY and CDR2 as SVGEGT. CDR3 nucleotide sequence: TGTGCCAGCGGGTCATACCGGCTTTCACCCCTCCACTTT. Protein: CASGSYRLSPLHF.

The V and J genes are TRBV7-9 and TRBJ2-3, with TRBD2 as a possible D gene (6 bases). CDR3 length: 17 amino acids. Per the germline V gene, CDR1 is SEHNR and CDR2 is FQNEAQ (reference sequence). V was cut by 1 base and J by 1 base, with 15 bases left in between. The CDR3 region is CASSLGGRSIRTDTQYF. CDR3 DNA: TGTGCCAGCAGCTTAGGGGGGAGGAGTATCCGCACAGATACGCAGTATTTT.

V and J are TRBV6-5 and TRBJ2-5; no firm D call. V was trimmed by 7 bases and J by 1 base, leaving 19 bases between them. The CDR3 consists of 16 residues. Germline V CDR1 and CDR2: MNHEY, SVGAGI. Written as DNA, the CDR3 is TGTGCCAGCAAGAGGACCTCTACAATAAGCCAAGAGACCCAGTACTTC. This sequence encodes CASKRTSTISQETQYF.

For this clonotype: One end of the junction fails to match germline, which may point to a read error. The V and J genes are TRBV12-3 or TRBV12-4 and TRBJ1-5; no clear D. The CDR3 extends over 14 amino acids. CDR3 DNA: TGTGCCGGCAGCCCCTCCCGGGACAATCAGCCCCAGCATTTT. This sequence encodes CAGSPSRDNQPQHF.

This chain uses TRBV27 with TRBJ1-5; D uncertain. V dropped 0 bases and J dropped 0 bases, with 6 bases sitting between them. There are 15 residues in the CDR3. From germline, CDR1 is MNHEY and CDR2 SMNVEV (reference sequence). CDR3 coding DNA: TGTGCCAGCAGTTTATCTAGGAATAGCAATCAGCCCCAGCATTTT. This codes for CASSLSRNSNQPQHF.

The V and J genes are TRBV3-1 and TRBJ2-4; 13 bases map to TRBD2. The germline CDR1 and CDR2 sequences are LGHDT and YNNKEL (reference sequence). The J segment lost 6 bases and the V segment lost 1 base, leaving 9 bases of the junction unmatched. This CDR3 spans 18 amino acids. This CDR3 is CASSQVRTSGSRGNIQYF. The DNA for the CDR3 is TGTGCCAGCAGCCAAGTACGGACTAGCGGGAGTCGCGGAAACATTCAGTACTTC.

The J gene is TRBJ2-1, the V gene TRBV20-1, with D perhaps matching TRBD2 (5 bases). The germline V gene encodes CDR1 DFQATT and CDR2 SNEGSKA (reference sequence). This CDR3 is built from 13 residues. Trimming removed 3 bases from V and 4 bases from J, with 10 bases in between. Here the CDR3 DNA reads TGCAGTGCTAGCGGGGATGGGTACAATGAGCAGTTCTTC. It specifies CSASGDGYNEQFF.

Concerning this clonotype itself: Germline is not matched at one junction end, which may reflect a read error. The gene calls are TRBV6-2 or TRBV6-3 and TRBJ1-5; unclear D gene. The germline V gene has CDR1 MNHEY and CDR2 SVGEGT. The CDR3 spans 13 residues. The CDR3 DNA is TGTGCCGGCAGTTGGCCAGGCAATCAGCCCCAGCATTTT. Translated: CAGSWPGNQPQHF.